This T cell receptor beta chain comes out of a study of T cells in tuberculosis. Overall study findings and caveats: Active tuberculosis cases were adults; controls were adolescents. Smaller alpha distances in active tuberculosis partly reflected shorter CDR3-alpha lengths. Smaller distances to GMM-specific TCRs suggested their expansion in active tuberculosis.

Time point defined: new active TB diagnosis, blood taken before or within 7 days of starting treatment. Profiled with immunoSEQ multiplex PCR; TCRdb holds only in-frame clones, not every one. The profile covers under 50,000 clones, with roughly 95% appearing a single time and roughly 4.7% taken by the ten largest. As for this clone: Its antigen is undetermined.

The receptor was derived from an adult with tuberculosis. Sequenced here: PBMCs, sampled at tuberculosis diagnosis.

The CDR3 sequence is CASSSPDLKRNSPLHF. CDR3 sequence (DNA): TGTGCCAGCAGCTCACCTGATCTCAAGAGAAATTCACCCCTCCACTTT. The chain recombines TRBV7-2 with TRBJ1-6; D is undetermined. V was clipped by 4 bases and J by 7 bases, with 17 bases between them. Germline V lookup: CDR1 SGHTA, CDR2 FQGNSA. CDR3 length: 16 amino acids.